The present TCR beta chain was sequenced within a study of T cells after yellow fever vaccination. Background on the study: The fractions with low cell numbers were processed using SMART-Seq v4 Ultra Low Input. Study-wide findings and caveats: Abundant clonotypes from the bulk population could have been carried over as contaminants into FACS-sorted repertoires. Few clonotypes appeared in both CD4 and CD8 compartments.

As regards this clonotype: Its cognate antigen is unknown.

Template-switching 5'RACE yielded the TCR cDNA; a universal primer site and UMIs were added in the process. A single record per CDR3 protein comes from TCRdb applying MiXCR to the 5' RACE reads. This table holds about 130,000 distinct CDR3 sequences, about 7.4% found once. The CDR3 length is 15 residues. CDR1 and CDR2 (germline): SGHNT, YYREEE (reference sequence). V was trimmed by 4 bases and J by 2 bases, leaving 14 bases between them. The rearrangement joins TRBV5-4 to TRBJ2-3; the D gene is possibly TRBD1 (5 bases). Sample: CD4+ T cells sorted from PBMCs, taken 10 days after the first yellow fever vaccination. This clonotype was obtained from a man aged 18 to 30 who received the YFV17D yellow fever vaccine. The CDR3 protein is CASSPPDKYTDTQYF. The CDR3 DNA reads as TGTGCCAGCAGCCCCCCGGACAAGTACACAGATACGCAGTATTTT.